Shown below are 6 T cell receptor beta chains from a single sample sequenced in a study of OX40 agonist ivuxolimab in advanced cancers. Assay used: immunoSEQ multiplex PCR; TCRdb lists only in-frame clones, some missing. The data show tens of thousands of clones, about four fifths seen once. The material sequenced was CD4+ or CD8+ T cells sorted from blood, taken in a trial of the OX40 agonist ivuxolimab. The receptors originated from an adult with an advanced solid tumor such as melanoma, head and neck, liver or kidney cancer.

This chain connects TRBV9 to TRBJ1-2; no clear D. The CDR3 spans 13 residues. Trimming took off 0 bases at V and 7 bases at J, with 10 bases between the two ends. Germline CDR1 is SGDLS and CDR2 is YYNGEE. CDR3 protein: CASSVDSWSGYTF. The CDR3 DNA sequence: TGTGCCAGCAGCGTAGATTCGTGGAGTGGCTACACCTTC.

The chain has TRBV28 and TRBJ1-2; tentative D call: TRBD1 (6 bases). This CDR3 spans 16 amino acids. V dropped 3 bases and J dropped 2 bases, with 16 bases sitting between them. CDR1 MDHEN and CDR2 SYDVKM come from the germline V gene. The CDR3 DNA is TGTGCCAGCAGTTTTGGGGGGGGCAGGCTAAACTATGGCTACACCTTC. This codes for CASSFGGGRLNYGYTF.

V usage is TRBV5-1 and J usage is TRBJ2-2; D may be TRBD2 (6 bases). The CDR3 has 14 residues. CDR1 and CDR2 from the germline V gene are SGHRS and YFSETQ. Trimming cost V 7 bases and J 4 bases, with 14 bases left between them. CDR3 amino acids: CASVAAAGTGELFF. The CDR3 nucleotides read TGCGCCAGCGTGGCGGCAGCGGGCACCGGGGAGCTGTTTTTT.

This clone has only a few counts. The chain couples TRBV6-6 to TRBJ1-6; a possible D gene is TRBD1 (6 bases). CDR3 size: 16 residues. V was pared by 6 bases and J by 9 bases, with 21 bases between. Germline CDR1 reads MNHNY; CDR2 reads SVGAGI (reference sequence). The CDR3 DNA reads TGTGCCAGCAGCCCCCGGGACACCCACTTAAGTTCACCCCTCCACTTT. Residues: CASSPRDTHLSSPLHF.

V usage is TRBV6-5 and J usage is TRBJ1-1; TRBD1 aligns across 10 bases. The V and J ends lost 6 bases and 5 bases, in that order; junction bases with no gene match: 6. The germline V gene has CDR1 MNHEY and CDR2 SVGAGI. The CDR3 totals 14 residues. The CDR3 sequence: CASRPRQGATEAFF. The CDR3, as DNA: TGTGCCAGCAGACCTAGACAGGGGGCTACTGAAGCTTTCTTT.

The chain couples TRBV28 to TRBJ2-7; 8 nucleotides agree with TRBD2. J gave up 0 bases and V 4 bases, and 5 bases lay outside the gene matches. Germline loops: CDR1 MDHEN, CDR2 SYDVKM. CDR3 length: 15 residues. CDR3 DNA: TGTGCCAGCAGTTCAGCGGGGGAAGTCTCCTACGAGCAGTACTTC. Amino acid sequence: CASSSAGEVSYEQYF.